A selection of T cell receptor beta chains follows, all from one sample in a study of T cells in Graves' hyperthyroidism and ophthalmopathy. TCRdb redid the calling of the multiplex PCR reads with MiXCR, one entry per CDR3 protein. The repertoire holds about 480,000 distinct CDR3 sequences, with around 14% as singletons. The source material was blood. The source is a woman aged 18-30 years with Graves' hyperthyroidism. CDR3s leave out the opening cysteine and the closing phenylalanine or tryptophan. Fields, in order: V gene, D gene, J gene, CDR3 protein. D genes are given only for firm matches.

TRBV29-1,.,TRBJ1-1,SVVLQNTEAF
TRBV11-2,TRBD1,TRBJ1-1,ASSVDRAVEAF
TRBV5-1,.,TRBJ2-1,ASTSGSLEAYNEQF
TRBV2,.,TRBJ1-1,ANENTEAF
TRBV6-1,TRBD2,TRBJ2-1,ASILTGGPEQF
TRBV4-2,TRBD2,TRBJ2-1,ASSPGEGEQF
TRBV20-1,.,TRBJ1-1,SASDSLEAF
TRBV27,TRBD1,TRBJ1-1,ASSVGQGAWGAF
TRBV24-1,TRBD2,TRBJ2-1,ATSSGEGLWNEQF
TRBV5-1,.,TRBJ2-6,ASSPEQGAGANVLT
TRBV12-3/TRBV12-4,.,TRBJ1-1,ASSTAGPEAF
TRBV14,.,TRBJ2-7,ASSQEARTSYEQY
TRBV5-1,.,TRBJ2-3,ASSLANAEADTQY
TRBV10-2,.,TRBJ2-6,ASSEFLAGANVLT
TRBV19,.,TRBJ2-6,ASSSGQLSSGANVLT
TRBV4-1,.,TRBJ1-1,ASSRTTGNTEAF
TRBV3-1,TRBD1,TRBJ2-1,ASSQEWDRYNEQF
TRBV29-1,.,TRBJ1-2,SVKGGNYGYT
TRBV3-1,TRBD2,TRBJ2-5,ASSQEHSGGGPKTQY
TRBV30,.,TRBJ2-3,AWSVSHTDTQY
TRBV11-2,.,TRBJ1-1,ASRFRDGVTEAF
TRBV28,TRBD2,TRBJ2-2,ASSPLLAGGRTGELF
TRBV10-3,TRBD1,TRBJ2-7,AISEPGQGRYEQY
TRBV10-3,TRBD2,TRBJ2-2,ATETSGFTGELF
TRBV9,.,TRBJ1-2,ASSVARGGAPGYGYT
TRBV19,TRBD2,TRBJ2-1,ASSMGSGRNNEQF
TRBV2,.,TRBJ2-5,ASGYAETQY
TRBV11-3,TRBD1,TRBJ1-5,ASSEGTAENQPQH
TRBV10-1,TRBD2,TRBJ2-1,ASSEGLAAKGEQF
TRBV29-1,.,TRBJ1-2,SVEAVTANYGYT
TRBV12-3/TRBV12-4,TRBD1,TRBJ1-5,ASSRDSRSNQPQH
TRBV28,.,TRBJ1-2,ASSFLSNRGYT
TRBV11-2,.,TRBJ1-2,ASSLEDTRIRGYT
TRBV11-3,.,TRBJ2-3,ASRPDSTDTQY
TRBV9,.,TRBJ1-5,ASSVNPGTSPDQPQH
TRBV6-1,.,TRBJ2-5,ASRRYETQY
TRBV12-3/TRBV12-4,.,TRBJ2-7,ASSSLERGDEQY
TRBV30,TRBD2,TRBJ2-2,AWRGTGTSGAGELF
TRBV6-1,TRBD1,TRBJ1-2,ASRQGVYGYT
TRBV20-1,.,TRBJ2-2,SARDRSGNTGELF
TRBV24-1,TRBD2,TRBJ2-3,AIGLAGVVTQY
TRBV2,.,TRBJ2-5,ASSESAGGQTQY
TRBV10-2,.,TRBJ1-5,ASSETYSNQPQH
TRBV20-1,TRBD1,TRBJ1-2,SASPPGQDNYGYT
TRBV20-1,.,TRBJ2-1,SPRDFSSYNEQF
TRBV6-2/TRBV6-3,.,TRBJ2-2,ASSRQDSNTGELF
TRBV2,TRBD1,TRBJ1-1,ASIIQGGMNTEAF
TRBV2,.,TRBJ2-1,ASSEMAHNEQF
TRBV2,.,TRBJ2-5,ASGGGGGFRETQY